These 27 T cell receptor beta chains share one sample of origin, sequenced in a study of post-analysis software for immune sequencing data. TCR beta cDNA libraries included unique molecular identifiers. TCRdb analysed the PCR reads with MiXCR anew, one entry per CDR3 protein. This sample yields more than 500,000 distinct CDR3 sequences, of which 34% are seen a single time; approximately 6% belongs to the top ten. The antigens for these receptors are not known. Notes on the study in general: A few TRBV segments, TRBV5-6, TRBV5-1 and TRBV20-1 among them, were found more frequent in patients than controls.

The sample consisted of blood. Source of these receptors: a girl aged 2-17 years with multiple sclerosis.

The CDR3 DNA follows: TGTGCCAGCAGCAGACCCTCTTTGTCTGAGCAGTTCTTC. Its protein is CASSRPSLSEQFF. This chain uses TRBV9 with TRBJ2-1; D gene unclear. CDR3 size: 13 residues. Between the trimmed V and J ends, which lost 4 bases and 9 bases, there was a span of 14 bases. The V gene's germline CDR1 is SGDLS and CDR2 YYNGEE. The variable domain in full, completed from reference TRBV9 and TRBJ2-1, reads DSGVTQTPKHLITATGQRVTLRCSPRSGDLSVYWYQQSLDQGLQFLIQYYNGEERAKGNILERFSAQQFPDLHSELNLSSLELGDSALYFCASSRPSLSEQFFGPGTRLTVL.

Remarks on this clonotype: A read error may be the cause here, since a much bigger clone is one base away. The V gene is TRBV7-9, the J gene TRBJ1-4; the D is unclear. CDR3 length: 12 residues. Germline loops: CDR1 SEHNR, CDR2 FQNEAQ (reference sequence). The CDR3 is CASSPLSGKLLF. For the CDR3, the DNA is TGTGCCAGCAGCCCCCTTAGTGGAAAACTGCTTTTT.

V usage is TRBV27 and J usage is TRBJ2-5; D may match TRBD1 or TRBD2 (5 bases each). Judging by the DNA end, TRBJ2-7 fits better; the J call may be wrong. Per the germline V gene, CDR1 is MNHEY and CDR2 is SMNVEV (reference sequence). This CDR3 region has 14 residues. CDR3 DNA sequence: TGTGCCAGCAGTTTGAAGAGGGGCCCCTACGAGCAGTACTTC. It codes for CASSLKRGPYEQYF.

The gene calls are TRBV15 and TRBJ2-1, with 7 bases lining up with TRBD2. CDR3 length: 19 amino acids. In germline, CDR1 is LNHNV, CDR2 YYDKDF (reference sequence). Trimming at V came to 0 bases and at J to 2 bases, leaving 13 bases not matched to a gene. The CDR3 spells CATSRDRASSGRTYNEQFF. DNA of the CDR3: TGTGCCACCAGCAGAGATCGCGCCTCTAGCGGCCGGACCTACAATGAGCAGTTCTTC.

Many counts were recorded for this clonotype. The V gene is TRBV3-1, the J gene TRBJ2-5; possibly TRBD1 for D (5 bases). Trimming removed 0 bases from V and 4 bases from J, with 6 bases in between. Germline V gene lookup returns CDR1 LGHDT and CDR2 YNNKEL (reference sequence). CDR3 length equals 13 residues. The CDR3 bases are TGTGCCAGCAGCCAAGATAGGGGAGAGACCCAGTACTTC. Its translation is CASSQDRGETQYF.

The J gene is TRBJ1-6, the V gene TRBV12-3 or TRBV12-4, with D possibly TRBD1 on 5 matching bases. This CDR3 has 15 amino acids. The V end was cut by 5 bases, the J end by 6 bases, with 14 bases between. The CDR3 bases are TGTGCCAGCAGTCCCTCGGGACGGACTAATTCACCCCTCCACTTT. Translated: CASSPSGRTNSPLHF.

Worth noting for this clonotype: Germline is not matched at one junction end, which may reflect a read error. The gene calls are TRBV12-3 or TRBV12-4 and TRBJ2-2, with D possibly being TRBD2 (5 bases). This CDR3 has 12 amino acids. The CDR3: CASSFTTGERFF. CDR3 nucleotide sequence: TGTGCCAGCAGTTTTACTACCGGGGAGCGGTTTTTT.

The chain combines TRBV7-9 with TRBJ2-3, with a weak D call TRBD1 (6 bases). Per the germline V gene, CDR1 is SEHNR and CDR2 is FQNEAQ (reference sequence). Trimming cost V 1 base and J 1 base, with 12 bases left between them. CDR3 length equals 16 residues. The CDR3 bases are TGTGCCAGCAGCTTAGAGCAGGGGCCTCGCACAGATACGCAGTATTTT. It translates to CASSLEQGPRTDTQYF.

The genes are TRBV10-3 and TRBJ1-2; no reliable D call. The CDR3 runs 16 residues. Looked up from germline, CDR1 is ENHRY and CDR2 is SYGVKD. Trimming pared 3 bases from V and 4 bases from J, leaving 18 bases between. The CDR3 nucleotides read TGTGCCATCAGTGATATAGACTCCAACGTCCCCTATGGCTACACCTTC. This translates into CAISDIDSNVPYGYTF.

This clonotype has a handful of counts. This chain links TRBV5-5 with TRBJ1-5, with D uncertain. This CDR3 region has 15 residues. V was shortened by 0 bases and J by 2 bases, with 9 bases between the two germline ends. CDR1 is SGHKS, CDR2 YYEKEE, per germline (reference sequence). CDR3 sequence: CASSLERGGNQPQHF. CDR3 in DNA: TGTGCCAGCAGCTTGGAACGAGGTGGCAATCAGCCCCAGCATTTT.

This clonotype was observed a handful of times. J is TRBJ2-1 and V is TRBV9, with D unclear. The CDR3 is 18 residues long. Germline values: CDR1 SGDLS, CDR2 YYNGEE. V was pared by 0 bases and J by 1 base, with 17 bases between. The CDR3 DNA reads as TGTGCCAGCAGCGTAGCCTCGGTGGGCGACCGATCCTACAATGAGCAGTTCTTC. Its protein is CASSVASVGDRSYNEQFF.

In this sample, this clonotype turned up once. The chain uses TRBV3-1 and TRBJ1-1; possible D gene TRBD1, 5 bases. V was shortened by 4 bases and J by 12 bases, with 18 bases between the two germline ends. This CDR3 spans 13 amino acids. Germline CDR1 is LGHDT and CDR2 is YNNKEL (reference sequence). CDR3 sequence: CASSLPMQGETFF. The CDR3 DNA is TGTGCCAGCAGCCTCCCGATGCAAGGGGAGACTTTCTTT. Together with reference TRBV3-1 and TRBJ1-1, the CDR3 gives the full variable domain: DTAVSQTPKYLVTQMGNDKSIKCEQNLGHDTMYWYKQDSKKFLKIMFSYNNKELIINETVPNRFSPKSPDKAHLNLHINSLELGDSAVYFCASSLPMQGETFFGQGTRLTVV.

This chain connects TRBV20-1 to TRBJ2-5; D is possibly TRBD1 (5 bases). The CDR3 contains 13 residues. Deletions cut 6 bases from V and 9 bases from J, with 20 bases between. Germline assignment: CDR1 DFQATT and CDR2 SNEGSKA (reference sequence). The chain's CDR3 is CSAQNRPGTPQYF. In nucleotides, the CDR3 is TGCAGTGCCCAGAACAGGCCGGGTACCCCCCAGTACTTC.

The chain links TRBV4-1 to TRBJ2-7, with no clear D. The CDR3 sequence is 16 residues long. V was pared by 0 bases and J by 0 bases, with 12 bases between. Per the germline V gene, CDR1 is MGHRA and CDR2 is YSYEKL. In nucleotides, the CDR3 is TGCGCCAGCAGCCAAGATCCATTCGCTAGCTCCTACGAGCAGTACTTC. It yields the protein CASSQDPFASSYEQYF.

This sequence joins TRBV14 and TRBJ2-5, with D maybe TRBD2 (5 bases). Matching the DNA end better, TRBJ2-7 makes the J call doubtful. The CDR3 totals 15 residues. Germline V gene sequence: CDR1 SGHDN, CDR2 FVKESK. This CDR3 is CASSRIGLEVYEQYF. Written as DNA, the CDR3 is TGTGCCAGCAGCCGGATTGGGCTGGAGGTCTACGAGCAGTACTTC.

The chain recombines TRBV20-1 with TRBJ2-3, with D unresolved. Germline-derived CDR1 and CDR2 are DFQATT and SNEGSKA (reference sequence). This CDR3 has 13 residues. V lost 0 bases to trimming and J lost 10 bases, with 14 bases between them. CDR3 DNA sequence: TGCAGTGCTAGAGAGGGGTCGGTCGGTGCGCAGTATTTT. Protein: CSAREGSVGAQYF.

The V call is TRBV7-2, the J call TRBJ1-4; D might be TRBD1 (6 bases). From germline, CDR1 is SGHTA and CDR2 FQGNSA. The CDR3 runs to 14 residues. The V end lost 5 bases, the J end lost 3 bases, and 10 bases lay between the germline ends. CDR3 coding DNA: TGTGCCAGCAGCCCTACAGGGTCTAATGAAAAACTGTTTTTT. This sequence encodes CASSPTGSNEKLFF.

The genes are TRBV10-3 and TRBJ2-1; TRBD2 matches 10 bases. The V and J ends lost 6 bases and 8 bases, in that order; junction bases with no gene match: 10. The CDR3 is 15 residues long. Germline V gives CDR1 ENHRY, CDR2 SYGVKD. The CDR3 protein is CAIRSTSGGGDEQFF. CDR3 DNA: TGTGCCATCAGATCGACGAGCGGGGGGGGCGATGAGCAGTTCTTC.

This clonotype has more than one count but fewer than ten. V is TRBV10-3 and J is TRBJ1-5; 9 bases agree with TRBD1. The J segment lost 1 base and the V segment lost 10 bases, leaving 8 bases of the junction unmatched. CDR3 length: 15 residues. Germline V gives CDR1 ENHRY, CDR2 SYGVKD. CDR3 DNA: TGTGCCACGGACAGAGACAGGGGGAGCAATCAGCCCCAGCATTTT. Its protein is CATDRDRGSNQPQHF.

This chain's CDR3 is CASSHSMTGGRNTIYF. The CDR3 coding sequence is TGTGCCAGCAGCCACTCAATGACAGGGGGCCGAAACACCATATATTTT. V usage is TRBV3-1 and J usage is TRBJ1-3, with 10 bases lining up with TRBD1. CDR1 is LGHDT and CDR2 is YNNKEL in the germline V gene (reference sequence). The CDR3 totals 16 residues. V gave up 3 bases and J gave up 5 bases; unmatched junction bases: 7. The entire variable domain, with the rest obtained from reference TRBV3-1 and TRBJ1-3, is as follows: DTAVSQTPKYLVTQMGNDKSIKCEQNLGHDTMYWYKQDSKKFLKIMFSYNNKELIINETVPNRFSPKSPDKAHLNLHINSLELGDSAVYFCASSHSMTGGRNTIYFGEGSWLTVV.

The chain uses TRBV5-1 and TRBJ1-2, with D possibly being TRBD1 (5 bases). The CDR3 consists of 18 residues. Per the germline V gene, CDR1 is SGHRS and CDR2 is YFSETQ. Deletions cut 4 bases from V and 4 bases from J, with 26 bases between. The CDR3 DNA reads TGCGCCAGCAGCCTGACCATTGGGACCTCAGTTAATCCCTATGGCTACACCTTC. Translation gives CASSLTIGTSVNPYGYTF. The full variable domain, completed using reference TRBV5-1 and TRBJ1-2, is KAGVTQTPRYLIKTRGQQVTLSCSPISGHRSVSWYQQTPGQGLQFLFEYFSETQRNKGNFPGRFSGRQFSNSRSEMNVSTLELGDSALYLCASSLTIGTSVNPYGYTFGSGTRLTVV.

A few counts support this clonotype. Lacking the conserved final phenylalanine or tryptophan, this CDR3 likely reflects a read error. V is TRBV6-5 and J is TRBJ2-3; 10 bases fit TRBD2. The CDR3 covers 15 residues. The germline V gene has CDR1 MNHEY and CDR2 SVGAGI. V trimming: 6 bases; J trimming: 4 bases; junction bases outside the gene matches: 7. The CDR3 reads CASSPETSGADTQYS. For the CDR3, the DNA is TGTGCCAGCAGCCCCGAAACTAGCGGGGCAGATACGCAGTATTCT.

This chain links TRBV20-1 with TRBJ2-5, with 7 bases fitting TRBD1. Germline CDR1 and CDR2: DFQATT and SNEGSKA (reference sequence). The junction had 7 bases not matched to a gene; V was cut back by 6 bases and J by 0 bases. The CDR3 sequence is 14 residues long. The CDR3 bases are TGCAGTGCCCTCACCGGGACAGACCAAGAGACCCAGTACTTC. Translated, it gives CSALTGTDQETQYF.

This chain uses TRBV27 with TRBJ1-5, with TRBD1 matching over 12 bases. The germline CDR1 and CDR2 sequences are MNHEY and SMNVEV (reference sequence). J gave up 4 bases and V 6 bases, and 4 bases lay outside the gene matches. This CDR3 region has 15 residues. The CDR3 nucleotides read TGTGCCAGCAGGGGACAGGGGGCCGGGAATCAGCCCCAGCATTTT. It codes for CASRGQGAGNQPQHF.

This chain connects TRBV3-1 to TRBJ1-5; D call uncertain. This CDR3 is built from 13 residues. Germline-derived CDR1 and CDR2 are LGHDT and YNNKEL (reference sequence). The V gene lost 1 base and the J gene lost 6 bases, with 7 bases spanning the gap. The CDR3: CASSQGRAQPQHF. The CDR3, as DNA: TGTGCCAGCAGCCAAGGTAGGGCTCAGCCCCAGCATTTT.

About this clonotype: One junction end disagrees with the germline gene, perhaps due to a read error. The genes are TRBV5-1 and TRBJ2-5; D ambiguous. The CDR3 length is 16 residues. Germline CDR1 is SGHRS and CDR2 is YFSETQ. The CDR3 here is CASSLDAGPFGETQDF. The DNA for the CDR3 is TGCGCCAGCAGCTTGGATGCCGGGCCATTTGGAGAGACCCAGGACTTC.

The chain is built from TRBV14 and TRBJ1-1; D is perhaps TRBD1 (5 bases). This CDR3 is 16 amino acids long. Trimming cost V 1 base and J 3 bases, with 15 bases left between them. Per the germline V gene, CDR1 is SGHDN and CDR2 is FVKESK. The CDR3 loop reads CASSQGWGRGDTEAFF. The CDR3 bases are TGTGCCAGCAGCCAAGGATGGGGACGGGGGGACACTGAAGCTTTCTTT.